This T cell receptor (beta chain) was found in a study of immune evolution from preneoplasia to lung adenocarcinoma. Patients had resection in Japan or China between about 2013 and 2017. Two lung cancer pathologists independently confirmed each histologic diagnosis. Study observations and caveats: From normal lung to invasive adenocarcinoma, top clone frequencies appeared to decrease. Clonality was highest in normal lung, lower in later-stage lesions apparently.

Using immunoSEQ multiplex PCR, the repertoire was profiled, and TCRdb retains in-frame clones only, with some absent. Of more than 10,000 clones listed, about 74% are singletons. Remarks on this clone: What it recognizes is unknown.

The sample was FFPE normal lung tissue adjacent to the tumor. The TCR comes from a person aged 55 to 75 with lung adenocarcinoma. Some clones in this sample may be carry-over from other donors' samples.

The CDR3 nucleotides are TGTGCCAGCAGTTTATTGGCAGTGAACTATGGCTACACCTTC. The encoded protein is CASSLLAVNYGYTF. This chain connects TRBV28 to TRBJ1-2; D is undetermined. Deletions cut 1 base from V and 2 bases from J, with 8 bases between. The CDR3 loop spans 14 amino acids. Germline V CDR1 and CDR2: MDHEN, SYDVKM.